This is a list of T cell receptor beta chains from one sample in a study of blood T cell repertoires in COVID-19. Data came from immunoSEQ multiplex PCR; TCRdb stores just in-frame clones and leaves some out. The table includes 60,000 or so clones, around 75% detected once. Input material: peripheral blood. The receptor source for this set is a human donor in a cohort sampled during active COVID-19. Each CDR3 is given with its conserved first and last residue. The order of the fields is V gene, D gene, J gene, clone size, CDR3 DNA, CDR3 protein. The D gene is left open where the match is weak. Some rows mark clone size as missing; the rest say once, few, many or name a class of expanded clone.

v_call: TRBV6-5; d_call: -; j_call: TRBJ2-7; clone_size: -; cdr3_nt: TGTGCCAGCAGCCAAGGACAAGGTCTTGCTTCCGAGCAGTACTTC; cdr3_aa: CASSQGQGLASEQYF
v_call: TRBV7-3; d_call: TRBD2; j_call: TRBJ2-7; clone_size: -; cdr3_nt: TGTGCCAGCAGCCCCGGGGAGGGCCTTGTCCACGAGCAGTACTTC; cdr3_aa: CASSPGEGLVHEQYF
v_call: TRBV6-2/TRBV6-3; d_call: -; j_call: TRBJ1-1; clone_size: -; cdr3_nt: TGTGCCAGCAGTTACTCAGATGCTGACTGGGGGCAGGGGAACACTGAAGCTTTCTTT; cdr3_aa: CASSYSDADWGQGNTEAFF
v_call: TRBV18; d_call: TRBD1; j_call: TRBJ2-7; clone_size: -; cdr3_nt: TGTGCCAGCTCACCACCGGGACAGGTCTACGAGCAGTACTTC; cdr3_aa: CASSPPGQVYEQYF
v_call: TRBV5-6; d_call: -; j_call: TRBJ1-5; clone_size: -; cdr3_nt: TGTGCCAGCAGCCTGGGTGCGGGTGGCAATCAGCCCCAGCATTTT; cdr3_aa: CASSLGAGGNQPQHF
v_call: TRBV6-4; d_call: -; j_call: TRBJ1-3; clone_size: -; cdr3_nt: TGTGCCAGCAAAAAGGGGAGGGGAAACACCATATATTTT; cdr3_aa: CASKKGRGNTIYF
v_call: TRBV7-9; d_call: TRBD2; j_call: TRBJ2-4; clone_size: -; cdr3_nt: TGTGCCAGCAGCTCCGGGGGGAGGGAGGACATTCAGTACTTC; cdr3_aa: CASSSGGREDIQYF
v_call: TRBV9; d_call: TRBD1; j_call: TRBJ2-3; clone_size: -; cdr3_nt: TGTGCCAGCACCGTACAGGGGGGTAAGAGGGATACGCAGTATTTT; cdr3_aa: CASTVQGGKRDTQYF
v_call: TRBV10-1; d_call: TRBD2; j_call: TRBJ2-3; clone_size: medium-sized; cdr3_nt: TGCGCCAGCAGTGAGGGCGGGAGGGCAGATACGCAGTATTTT; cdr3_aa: CASSEGGRADTQYF
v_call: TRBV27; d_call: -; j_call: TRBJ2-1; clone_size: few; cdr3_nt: TGTGCCAGCAGTTTAGCCTATCAGGGTGAGCAGTTCTTC; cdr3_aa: CASSLAYQGEQFF
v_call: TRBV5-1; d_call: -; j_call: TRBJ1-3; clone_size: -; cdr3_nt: TGCGCCAGCAGCTTGTTAACAGGGTTGGGAAACACCATATATTTT; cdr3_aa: CASSLLTGLGNTIYF
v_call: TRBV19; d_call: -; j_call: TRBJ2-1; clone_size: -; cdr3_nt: TGTGCCAGTAAGAGCGCCGGAACCGATGAGCAGTTCTTC; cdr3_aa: CASKSAGTDEQFF